A single sample gave rise to the 30 T cell receptor beta chains below, sequenced in a study of monozygotic twins with inflammatory bowel disease. TCRdb re-called the 5' RACE reads and catalogs CDR3 proteins one per entry, DNA excluded. This sample's table has about 300,000 distinct CDR3 sequences. Sequenced material: blood. These receptors all stem from a human donor with ulcerative colitis or Crohn's disease, or a healthy co-twin of an affected twin (not recorded which).

This chain links TRBV7-2 with TRBJ2-2. This CDR3 has 15 amino acids. Germline V gene lookup returns CDR1 SGHTA and CDR2 FQGNSA. The CDR3 is CASSLVSENTGELFF.

This chain links TRBV6-5 with TRBJ2-7; TCRdb reports TRBD1, a call that lacks DNA to check it against. CDR3 length: 16 amino acids. Germline V gene data show CDR1 as MNHEY and CDR2 as SVGAGI. The CDR3: CASSSYSGGRRREQYF.

The rearrangement links TRBV24-1 to TRBJ1-2; TCRdb returns TRBD1, unconfirmable since there is no DNA. Germline-derived CDR1 and CDR2 are KGHDR and SFDVKD. CDR3 size: 14 residues. The CDR3 spells CATSDDPGREGYTF.

V is TRBV3-1 and J is TRBJ1-6. Germline CDR1 reads LGHDT; CDR2 reads YNNKEL (reference sequence). The CDR3 is 13 residues long. CDR3: CASNKGIGSPLHF.

This chain links TRBV5-1 with TRBJ2-1; lacking DNA, the TRBD2 call made by TCRdb goes unchecked. The CDR3 length is 13 residues. Per the germline V gene, CDR1 is SGHRS and CDR2 is YFSETQ. The CDR3 sequence is CASSLAAGLGQFF.

The chain employs TRBV27 and TRBJ1-2; TCRdb returns TRBD1, unconfirmable since there is no DNA. This CDR3 region has 16 residues. Germline V gene lookup returns CDR1 MNHEY and CDR2 SMNVEV (reference sequence). CDR3 residues: CASSTLDRRAVYGYTF.

The chain uses TRBV19 and TRBJ1-4; the D gene TCRdb calls, TRBD1, cannot be checked with no DNA. This CDR3 comprises 14 residues. Germline values: CDR1 LNHDA, CDR2 SQIVND (reference sequence). The CDR3 spells CASSPRDSNEKLFF. Full variable domain (outside the CDR3, taken from reference TRBV19 and TRBJ1-4): DGGITQSPKYLFRKEGQNVTLSCEQNLNHDAMYWYRQDPGQGLRLIYYSQIVNDFQKGDIAEGYSVSREKKESFPLTVTSAQKNPTAFYLCASSPRDSNEKLFFGSGTQLSVL.

V usage is TRBV7-9 and J usage is TRBJ1-1. The CDR3 has 15 residues. Germline assignment: CDR1 SEHNR and CDR2 FQNEAQ (reference sequence). CDR3 protein: CASSSPAGGSAEAFF.

The chain employs TRBV7-2 and TRBJ1-5; TCRdb's D call of TRBD1 is untestable without DNA. The CDR3 covers 16 residues. The germline gives CDR1 SGHTA, CDR2 FQGNSA. CDR3 in amino acids: CASSLGTGGRGQPQHF.

The V gene is TRBV12-3 or TRBV12-4, the J gene TRBJ2-7. The CDR3 runs to 14 residues. The CDR3 sequence: CASRSRGGTYEQYF.

The genes are TRBV6-2 or TRBV6-3 and TRBJ1-2; with no DNA, the TCRdb D assignment of TRBD1 cannot be verified. Germline V CDR1 and CDR2: MNHEY, SVGEGT. This CDR3 region has 13 residues. This chain's CDR3 is CASRPTGTYGYTF.

The chain has TRBV27 and TRBJ2-2; with no DNA, the TCRdb D assignment of TRBD1 cannot be verified. Germline CDR1 MNHEY, CDR2 SMNVEV (reference sequence). The CDR3 extends over 15 amino acids. CDR3 loop: CASRRQGGHTGELFF.

The V and J genes are TRBV4-3 and TRBJ1-1. The CDR3 runs to 16 residues. Germline lookup yields CDR1 LGHNA and CDR2 YSLEER. CDR3 sequence: CASSQGQWGMNTEAFF.

This rearrangement joins TRBV11-2 to TRBJ2-5. Germline lookup yields CDR1 SGHAT and CDR2 FQNNGV. The CDR3 length is 13 residues. The CDR3 sequence is CASSLEEWETQYF. The full variable domain, with the rest looked up from reference TRBV11-2 and TRBJ2-5, is EAGVAQSPRYKIIEKRQSVAFWCNPISGHATLYWYQQILGQGPKLLIQFQNNGVVDDSQLPKDRFSAERLKGVDSTLKIQPAKLEDSAVYLCASSLEEWETQYFGPGTRLLVL.

V gene TRBV7-9 combines with J gene TRBJ2-7; TCRdb gives TRBD2 as the D gene, but with no DNA this cannot be confirmed. Looked up from germline, CDR1 is SEHNR and CDR2 is FQNEAQ (reference sequence). There are 14 residues in the CDR3. CDR3 residues: CASSPNEGWDEQYF.

V is TRBV7-2 and J is TRBJ2-5; TCRdb's D call, TRBD2, is unchecked because there is no DNA. The CDR3 loop spans 14 amino acids. CDR1 is SGHTA and CDR2 is FQGNSA in the germline V gene. CDR3 region: CASKRGNRQETQYF.

The V gene is TRBV28, the J gene TRBJ2-3; TCRdb's D call, TRBD2, is unchecked because there is no DNA. CDR1 and CDR2 from the germline V gene are MDHEN and SYDVKM. The length of the CDR3 is 13 residues. The CDR3 reads CASIGGGPDTQYF.

This rearrangement joins TRBV2 to TRBJ2-1; the D gene TCRdb calls, TRBD2, cannot be checked with no DNA. This CDR3 is built from 13 residues. The germline gives CDR1 SNHLY, CDR2 FYNNEI. The chain's CDR3 is CASIYSRGNEQFF.

The gene calls are TRBV9 and TRBJ2-7; TCRdb designates TRBD1, a call that cannot be tested without DNA. CDR1 and CDR2 (germline): SGDLS, YYNGEE. The CDR3 covers 15 residues. This chain's CDR3 is CASSVGGQGVSEQYF. The full variable domain, in which reference TRBV9 and TRBJ2-7 provide the parts outside the CDR3, is DSGVTQTPKHLITATGQRVTLRCSPRSGDLSVYWYQQSLDQGLQFLIQYYNGEERAKGNILERFSAQQFPDLHSELNLSSLELGDSALYFCASSVGGQGVSEQYFGPGTRLTVT.

This chain connects TRBV14 to TRBJ2-3. Germline V gene data show CDR1 as SGHDN and CDR2 as FVKESK. CDR3 size: 15 residues. This CDR3 reads CASSLRRPSTDTQYF.

The J gene is TRBJ2-3, the V gene TRBV7-9; TCRdb proposes TRBD1, but this gene call is untestable without DNA. This CDR3 spans 14 amino acids. Germline loops: CDR1 SEHNR, CDR2 FQNEAQ (reference sequence). The CDR3 sequence: CASSLTGRYDTQYF.

The V and J genes are TRBV19 and TRBJ1-2; TCRdb gives TRBD1 as the D gene, but with no DNA this cannot be confirmed. CDR3 size: 12 residues. Germline loops: CDR1 LNHDA, CDR2 SQIVND (reference sequence). The CDR3 is CATSSGAYGYTF.

CDR3 amino acids: CASSAEGRQPQHF. The chain links TRBV19 to TRBJ1-5; no DNA is available, so the TRBD1 call from TCRdb remains unchecked. The CDR3 is 13 amino acids. In germline, CDR1 is LNHDA, CDR2 SQIVND (reference sequence).

The J gene is TRBJ2-4, the V gene TRBV6-2 or TRBV6-3; TCRdb's assignment of TRBD2 cannot be checked, as there is no DNA. The CDR3 extends over 20 amino acids. CDR1 MNHEY and CDR2 SVGEGT come from the germline V gene. The CDR3 protein is CASSFPLAGGTSLAKNIQYF.

This sequence joins TRBV6-5 and TRBJ2-2. The CDR3 contains 15 residues. CDR1 MNHEY and CDR2 SVGAGI come from the germline V gene. This CDR3 is CASSYYTRSTGELFF.

The chain links TRBV6-2 or TRBV6-3 to TRBJ2-1; the TCRdb D gene call, TRBD2, has no DNA to confirm it. The CDR3 runs to 19 residues. Germline CDR1 is MNHEY and CDR2 is SVGEGT. CDR3 sequence reads: CASSQPGLAPRLSYNEQFF.

The rearrangement joins TRBV19 to TRBJ1-1. The length of the CDR3 is 15 residues. Germline assignment: CDR1 LNHDA and CDR2 SQIVND (reference sequence). CDR3 amino acids: CASRTERRMNTEAFF.

The chain has TRBV19 and TRBJ2-2. Germline CDR1 is LNHDA and CDR2 is SQIVND (reference sequence). The CDR3 has 15 residues. The CDR3 loop reads CASSIALASTGELFF.

The V gene is TRBV11-1, the J gene TRBJ2-3; TCRdb returns TRBD1, unconfirmable since there is no DNA. The germline gives CDR1 SGHAT, CDR2 FQDESV (reference sequence). The CDR3 contains 18 residues. The CDR3 protein is CASSFPGDTTISTDTQYF.

The chain is built from TRBV5-6 and TRBJ1-2. This CDR3 is built from 13 residues. From germline, CDR1 is SGHDT and CDR2 YYEEEE. The chain's CDR3 is CASSRKANYGYTF.